These 20 T cell receptor beta chains came from one sample sequenced in a study of cytomegalovirus exposure and HLA in healthy donors. 13 Jbeta primers and 60 Vbeta primers were used for the PCR. Libraries were prepared by immunoSEQ multiplex PCR; TCRdb keeps only in-frame clonotypes and omits some of them. The data hold 120,000 or so clones, with about 10% observed a single time. Sequencing input: PBMCs. The receptors originated from a woman between 18 and 29 years old in good health and CMV-seropositive.

The rearrangement links TRBV11-3 to TRBJ2-3; D is perhaps TRBD1 (5 bases). The CDR3 sequence is 13 residues long. CDR1 and CDR2 from the germline V gene are SGHNT and YENEEA. Between the trimmed V and J ends, which lost 4 bases and 5 bases, there was a span of 10 bases. CDR3 nucleotides: TGTGCCAGCAGCTCCTCAGGGCAAGATACGCAGTATTTT. Protein: CASSSSGQDTQYF.

This clone was found a few times. At one of its ends the junction is not consistent with the germline gene, which may arise from a read error. The chain has TRBV2 and TRBJ1-2; 7 bases align to TRBD1. The germline CDR1 and CDR2 sequences are SNHLY and FYNNEI. This CDR3 is built from 10 residues. The CDR3 DNA is TGTGCCAGCAGTCTCGGACAGGCCGGCTTC. Encoded protein: CASSLGQAGF.

The rearrangement links TRBV9 to TRBJ2-1, with a tentative D call TRBD2 (7 bases). The V and J ends lost 4 bases and 7 bases respectively, with 12 bases between them. CDR3 length equals 13 residues. Germline lookup yields CDR1 SGDLS and CDR2 YYNGEE. Here the CDR3 DNA reads TGTGCCAGCAGCCTAGGGGGGGAAAATGAGCAGTTCTTC. It is translated as CASSLGGENEQFF.

This chain links TRBV6-6 with TRBJ1-3; possible D gene TRBD1, 5 bases. The germline CDR1 and CDR2 sequences are MNHNY and SVGAGI (reference sequence). The CDR3 spans 16 residues. The V and J ends lost 6 bases and 0 bases respectively, with 15 bases between them. CDR3 region: CASSPTQVTSGNTIYF. In DNA, the CDR3 is TGTGCCAGCAGCCCGACACAGGTTACCTCTGGAAACACCATATATTTT.

This clone came up a few times. The chain carries TRBV30 and TRBJ1-2; D remains ambiguous. The CDR3 is made up of 10 amino acids. The germline V gene has CDR1 GTSNPN and CDR2 SVGIG (reference sequence). V was clipped by 3 bases and J by 8 bases, with 7 bases between them. The CDR3, as DNA: TGTGCCTGGAGATCAACAGGCTACACCTTC. This gives the protein CAWRSTGYTF.

The rearrangement links TRBV5-4 to TRBJ2-7; 10 nucleotides align to TRBD2. CDR1 is SGHNT and CDR2 is YYREEE in the germline V gene (reference sequence). The trim removed 4 bases at V and 1 base at J, leaving 5 bases unmatched. The CDR3 runs to 15 residues. The CDR3 DNA is TGTGCCAGCAGCCTAGCGGGGGCAAATTCCTACGAGCAGTACTTC. Protein product: CASSLAGANSYEQYF.

This chain connects TRBV18 to TRBJ1-2; TRBD1 might be the D (5 bases). V was clipped by 3 bases and J by 0 bases, with 8 bases between them. The CDR3 spans 14 residues. Germline lookup yields CDR1 KGHSH and CDR2 LQKENI. CDR3 residues: CASSPATANYGYTF. Here the CDR3 DNA reads TGTGCCAGCTCACCGGCGACAGCTAACTATGGCTACACCTTC.

In this sample, this clone turned up a few times. The V call is TRBV27, the J call TRBJ2-3, with D possibly TRBD2 on 6 matching bases. Between the trimmed V and J ends, which lost 4 bases and 1 base, there was a span of 9 bases. Germline CDR1 MNHEY, CDR2 SMNVEV (reference sequence). There are 14 residues in the CDR3. As DNA, the CDR3 is TGTGCCAGCAGTTACGCGGGACGCACAGATACGCAGTATTTT. Translated, it gives CASSYAGRTDTQYF.

This clone occurred a few times. The rearrangement links TRBV6-6 to TRBJ2-5, with TRBD2 matching over 8 bases. The J segment lost 4 bases and the V segment lost 6 bases, leaving 10 bases of the junction unmatched. CDR1 is MNHNY, CDR2 SVGAGI, per germline (reference sequence). The CDR3 has 15 amino acids. The CDR3 sequence is CASSPIAGRGETQYF. CDR3 bases: TGTGCCAGCAGCCCCATAGCGGGGAGGGGAGAGACCCAGTACTTC.

CDR3 loop: CASSPDNSYNEQFF. The CDR3 DNA sequence: TGTGCCAGCAGCCCAGACAACAGCTACAATGAGCAGTTCTTC. V usage is TRBV5-4 and J usage is TRBJ2-1; D gene ambiguous. The CDR3 contains 14 residues. Germline-derived CDR1 and CDR2 are SGHNT and YYREEE (reference sequence). Trimming cost V 4 bases and J 3 bases, with 11 bases left between them.

This clone was recorded a few times. V usage is TRBV28 and J usage is TRBJ2-1; 7 bases are a match to TRBD2. The CDR3 contains 15 residues. The V gene end was trimmed by 2 bases and the J gene end by 4 bases; junction bases not matched to a gene: 5. Germline values: CDR1 MDHEN, CDR2 SYDVKM. CDR3: CASSLTGGSYNEQFF. The CDR3 bases are TGTGCCAGCAGTTTAACGGGAGGTTCTTACAATGAGCAGTTCTTC.

This CDR3 is CASSVSAGGLNTEAFF. Here the CDR3 DNA reads TGTGCCAGCAGCGTATCGGCAGGGGGCTTGAACACTGAAGCTTTCTTT. The chain couples TRBV9 to TRBJ1-1; 8 bases map to TRBD1. This CDR3 contains 16 residues. CDR1 is SGDLS, CDR2 YYNGEE, per germline. V lost 1 base to trimming and J lost 0 bases; unmatched junction nucleotides: 5.

The rearrangement uses TRBV25-1 and TRBJ2-5; TRBD2 matches at 8 bases. V lost 4 bases, J lost 0 bases, and 7 bases stayed unmatched. This CDR3 spans 16 amino acids. The V gene's germline CDR1 is MGHDK and CDR2 SYGVNS. CDR3 loop: CASSGIAGTHQETQYF. DNA of the CDR3: TGTGCCAGCAGTGGAATAGCGGGGACGCACCAAGAGACCCAGTACTTC.

There are a few counts of this clone. The chain joins TRBV29-1 to TRBJ2-7, with 7 bases aligning to TRBD1. Germline CDR1 SQVTM, CDR2 ANQGSEA. The CDR3 contains 14 residues. Unmatched junction bases numbered 10, after V lost 7 bases and J lost 1 base. The CDR3 region is CSASGGDRSYEQYF. DNA of the CDR3: TGCAGCGCCTCAGGTGGGGACAGATCCTACGAGCAGTACTTC.

This clone showed up just a few times. The rearrangement links TRBV7-9 to TRBJ2-3; 10 bases match TRBD2. The CDR3 is 14 amino acids. Germline V gene lookup returns CDR1 SEHNR and CDR2 FQNEAQ (reference sequence). V lost 7 bases to trimming and J lost 4 bases; unmatched junction nucleotides: 5. CDR3 in amino acids: CASTASGSSDTQYF. DNA of the CDR3: TGTGCCAGCACCGCTAGCGGGAGTTCAGATACGCAGTATTTT.

This clone has only one observation. V usage is TRBV7-9 and J usage is TRBJ2-5; D unclear. The J call may be incorrect, as the DNA end agrees better with TRBJ2-7. The germline CDR1 and CDR2 sequences are SEHNR and FQNEAQ (reference sequence). The CDR3 is 15 amino acids. The CDR3 spells CASSLTMEFSYEQYF. CDR3 sequence (DNA): TGTGCCAGCAGCTTAACCATGGAGTTCTCCTACGAGCAGTACTTC.

The sample holds a few counts of this clone. The chain is built from TRBV28 and TRBJ1-1; D is unclear. Trimming shortened V by 3 bases and J by 0 bases, and 5 bases separated the two germline ends. This CDR3 contains 13 residues. Germline loops: CDR1 MDHEN, CDR2 SYDVKM. CDR3 nucleotide sequence: TGTGCCAGCAGTTTCAGGCTGAACACTGAAGCTTTCTTT. Translation gives CASSFRLNTEAFF. Based on the CDR3 plus reference TRBV28 and TRBJ1-1, the full variable domain is DVKVTQSSRYLVKRTGEKVFLECVQDMDHENMFWYRQDPGLGLRLIYFSYDVKMKEKGDIPEGYSVSREKKERFSLILESASTNQTSMYLCASSFRLNTEAFFGQGTRLTVV.

The rearrangement joins TRBV6-1 to TRBJ2-2, with a tentative D call TRBD1 (5 bases). Germline CDR1 and CDR2: MNHNS and SASEGT. The V gene lost 7 bases and the J gene lost 8 bases, with 17 bases spanning the gap. The CDR3 is 14 residues long. CDR3 protein: CASNPGLGAGELFF. The CDR3 coding sequence is TGTGCCAGCAATCCGGGCCTAGGGGCAGGGGAGCTGTTTTTT.

The sample holds a few counts of this clone. The rearrangement joins TRBV2 to TRBJ1-1; D perhaps matches TRBD1 (5 bases). The CDR3 runs to 13 residues. Trimming stripped 5 bases from V and 8 bases from J, with 15 bases between. From germline, CDR1 is SNHLY and CDR2 FYNNEI. In nucleotides, the CDR3 is TGTGCCAGCAGTATCGGCTTTGGGGGGGAAGCTTTCTTT. This gives the protein CASSIGFGGEAFF.

The V and J genes are TRBV5-1 and TRBJ1-4; TRBD1 agrees at 7 bases. Germline CDR1 SGHRS, CDR2 YFSETQ. This CDR3 comprises 14 residues. With V trimmed by 2 bases and J by 6 bases, 4 bases remained unmatched. CDR3: CASSLQGLDEKLFF. CDR3 nucleotides: TGCGCCAGCAGCTTACAGGGGCTGGATGAAAAACTGTTTTTT.